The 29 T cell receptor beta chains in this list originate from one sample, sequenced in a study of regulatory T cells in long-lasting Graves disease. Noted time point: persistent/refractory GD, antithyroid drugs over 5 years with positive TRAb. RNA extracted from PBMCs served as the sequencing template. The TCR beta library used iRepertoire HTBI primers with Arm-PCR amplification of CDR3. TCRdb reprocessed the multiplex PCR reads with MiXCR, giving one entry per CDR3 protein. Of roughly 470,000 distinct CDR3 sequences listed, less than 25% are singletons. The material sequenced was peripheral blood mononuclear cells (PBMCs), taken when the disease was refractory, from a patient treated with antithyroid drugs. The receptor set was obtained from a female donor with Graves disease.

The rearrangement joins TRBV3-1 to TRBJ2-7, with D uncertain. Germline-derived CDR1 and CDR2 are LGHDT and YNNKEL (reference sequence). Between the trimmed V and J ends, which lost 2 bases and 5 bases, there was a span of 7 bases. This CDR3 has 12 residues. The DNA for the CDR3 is TGTGCCAGCAGCCAATTTAGGGACGAGCAGTACTTC. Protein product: CASSQFRDEQYF.

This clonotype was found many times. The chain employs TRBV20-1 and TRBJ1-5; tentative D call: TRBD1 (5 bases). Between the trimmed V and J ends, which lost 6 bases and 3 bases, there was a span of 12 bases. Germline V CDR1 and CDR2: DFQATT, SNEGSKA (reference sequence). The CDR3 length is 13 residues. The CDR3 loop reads CSAGGTDNQPQHF. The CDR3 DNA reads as TGCAGTGCGGGGGGGACGGACAATCAGCCCCAGCATTTT.

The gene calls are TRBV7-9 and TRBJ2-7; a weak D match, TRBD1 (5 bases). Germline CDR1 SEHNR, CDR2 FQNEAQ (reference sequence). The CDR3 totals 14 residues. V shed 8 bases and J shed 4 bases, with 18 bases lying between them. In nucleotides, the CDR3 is TGTGCCAGCGGCCCCTCAGGCAGGGCGTACGAGCAGTACTTC. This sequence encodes CASGPSGRAYEQYF. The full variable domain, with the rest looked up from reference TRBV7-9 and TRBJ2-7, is DTGVSQNPRHKITKRGQNVTFRCDPISEHNRLYWYRQTLGQGPEFLTYFQNEAQLEKSRLLSDRFSAERPKGSFSTLEIQRTEQGDSAMYLCASGPSGRAYEQYFGPGTRLTVT.

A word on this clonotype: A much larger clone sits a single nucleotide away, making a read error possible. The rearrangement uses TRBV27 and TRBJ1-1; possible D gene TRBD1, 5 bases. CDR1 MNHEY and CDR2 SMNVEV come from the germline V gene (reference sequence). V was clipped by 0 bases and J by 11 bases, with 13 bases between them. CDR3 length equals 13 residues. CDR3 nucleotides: TGTGCCAGCAGTTTATCGGGACCGGGTCATGCTTTCTTT. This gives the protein CASSLSGPGHAFF.

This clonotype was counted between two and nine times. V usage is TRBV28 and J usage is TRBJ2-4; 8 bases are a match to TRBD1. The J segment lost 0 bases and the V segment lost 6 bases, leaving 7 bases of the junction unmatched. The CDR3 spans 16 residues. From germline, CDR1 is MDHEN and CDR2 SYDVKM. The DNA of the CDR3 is TGTGCCAGCAGCGAGGACAGGGTCCTAGCCAAAAACATTCAGTACTTC. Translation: CASSEDRVLAKNIQYF.

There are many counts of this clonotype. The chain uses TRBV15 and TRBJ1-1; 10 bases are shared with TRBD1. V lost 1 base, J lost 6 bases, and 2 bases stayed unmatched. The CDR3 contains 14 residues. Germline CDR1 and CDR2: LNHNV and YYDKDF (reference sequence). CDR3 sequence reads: CATSRAGQGAEAFF. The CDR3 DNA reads TGTGCCACCAGCAGAGCTGGACAGGGGGCTGAAGCTTTCTTT.

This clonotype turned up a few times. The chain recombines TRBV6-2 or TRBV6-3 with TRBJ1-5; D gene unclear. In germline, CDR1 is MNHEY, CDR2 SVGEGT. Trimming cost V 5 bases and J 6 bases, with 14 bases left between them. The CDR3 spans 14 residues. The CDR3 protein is CASSESGVSQPQHF. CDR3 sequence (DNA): TGTGCCAGCAGTGAGTCAGGCGTGAGTCAGCCCCAGCATTTT.

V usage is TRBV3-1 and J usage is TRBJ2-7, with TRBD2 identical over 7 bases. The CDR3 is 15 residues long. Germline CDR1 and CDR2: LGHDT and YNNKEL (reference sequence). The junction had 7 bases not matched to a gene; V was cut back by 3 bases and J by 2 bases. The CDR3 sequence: CASSHGTIPTYEQYF. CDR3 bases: TGTGCCAGCAGCCATGGGACTATACCCACCTACGAGCAGTACTTC.

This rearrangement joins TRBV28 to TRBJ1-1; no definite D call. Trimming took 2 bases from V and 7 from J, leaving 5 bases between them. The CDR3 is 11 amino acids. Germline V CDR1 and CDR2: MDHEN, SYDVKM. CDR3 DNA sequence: TGTGCCAGCAGTTTACGCTTTGAAGCTTTCTTT. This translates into CASSLRFEAFF.

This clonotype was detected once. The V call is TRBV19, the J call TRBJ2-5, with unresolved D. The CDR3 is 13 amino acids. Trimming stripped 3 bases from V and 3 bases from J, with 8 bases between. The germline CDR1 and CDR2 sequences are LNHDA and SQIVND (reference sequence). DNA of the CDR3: TGTGCCAGTAGTATTCAGTGGGAAGAGACCCAGTACTTC. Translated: CASSIQWEETQYF.

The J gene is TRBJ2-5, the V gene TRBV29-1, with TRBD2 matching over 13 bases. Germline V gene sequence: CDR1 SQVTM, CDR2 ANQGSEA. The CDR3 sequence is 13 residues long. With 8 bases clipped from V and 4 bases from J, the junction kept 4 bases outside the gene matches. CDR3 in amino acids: CSIRLAGGETQYF. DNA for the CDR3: TGCAGCATTCGACTAGCGGGAGGAGAGACCCAGTACTTC.

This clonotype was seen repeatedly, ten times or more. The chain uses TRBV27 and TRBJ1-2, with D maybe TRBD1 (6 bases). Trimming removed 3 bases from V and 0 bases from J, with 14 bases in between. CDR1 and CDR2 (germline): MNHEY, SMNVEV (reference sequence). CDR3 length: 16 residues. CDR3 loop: CASSFRGNPANYGYTF. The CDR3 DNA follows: TGTGCCAGCAGTTTCAGGGGAAACCCAGCTAACTATGGCTACACCTTC.

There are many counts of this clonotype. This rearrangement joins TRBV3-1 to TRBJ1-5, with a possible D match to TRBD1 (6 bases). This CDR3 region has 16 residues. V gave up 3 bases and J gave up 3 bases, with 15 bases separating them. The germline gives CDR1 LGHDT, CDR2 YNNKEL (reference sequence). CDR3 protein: CASSHGIGQHNQPQHF. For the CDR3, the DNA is TGTGCCAGCAGCCACGGTATTGGACAGCACAATCAGCCCCAGCATTTT.

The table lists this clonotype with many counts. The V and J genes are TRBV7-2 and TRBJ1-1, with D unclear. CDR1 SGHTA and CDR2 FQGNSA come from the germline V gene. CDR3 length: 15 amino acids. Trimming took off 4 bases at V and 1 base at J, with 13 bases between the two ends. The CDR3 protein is CASSSVPGKNTEAFF. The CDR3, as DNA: TGTGCCAGCAGCTCCGTCCCCGGTAAGAACACTGAAGCTTTCTTT.

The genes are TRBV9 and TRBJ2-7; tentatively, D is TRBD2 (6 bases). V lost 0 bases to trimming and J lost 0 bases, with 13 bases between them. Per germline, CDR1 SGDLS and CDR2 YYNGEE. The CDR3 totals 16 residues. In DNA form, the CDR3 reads TGTGCCAGCAGCGTAGAAGGGGCGGGGAGCTCCTACGAGCAGTACTTC. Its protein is CASSVEGAGSSYEQYF. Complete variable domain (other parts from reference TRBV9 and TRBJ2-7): DSGVTQTPKHLITATGQRVTLRCSPRSGDLSVYWYQQSLDQGLQFLIQYYNGEERAKGNILERFSAQQFPDLHSELNLSSLELGDSALYFCASSVEGAGSSYEQYFGPGTRLTVT.

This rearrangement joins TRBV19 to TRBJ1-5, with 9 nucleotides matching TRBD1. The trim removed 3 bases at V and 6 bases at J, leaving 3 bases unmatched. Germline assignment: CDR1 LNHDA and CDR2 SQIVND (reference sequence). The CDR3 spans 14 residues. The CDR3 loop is CASSIGDRVQPQHF. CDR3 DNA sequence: TGTGCCAGTAGTATTGGGGACAGGGTTCAGCCCCAGCATTTT.

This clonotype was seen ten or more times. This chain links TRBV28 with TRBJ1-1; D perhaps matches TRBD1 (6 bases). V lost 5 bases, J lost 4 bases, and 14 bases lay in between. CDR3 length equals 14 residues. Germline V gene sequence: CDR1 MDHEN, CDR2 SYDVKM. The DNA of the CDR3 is TGTGCCAGCAGTCCGGTAGGAGGGGGCACTGAAGCTTTCTTT. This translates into CASSPVGGGTEAFF. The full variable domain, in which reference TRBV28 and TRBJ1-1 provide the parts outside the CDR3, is DVKVTQSSRYLVKRTGEKVFLECVQDMDHENMFWYRQDPGLGLRLIYFSYDVKMKEKGDIPEGYSVSREKKERFSLILESASTNQTSMYLCASSPVGGGTEAFFGQGTRLTVV.

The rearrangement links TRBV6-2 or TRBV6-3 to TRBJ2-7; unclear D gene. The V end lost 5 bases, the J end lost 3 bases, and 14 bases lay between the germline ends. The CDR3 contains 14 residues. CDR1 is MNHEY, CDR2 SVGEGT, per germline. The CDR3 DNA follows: TGTGCCAGCAGTGAACAAGGCTTCCACTACGAGCAGTACTTC. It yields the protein CASSEQGFHYEQYF.

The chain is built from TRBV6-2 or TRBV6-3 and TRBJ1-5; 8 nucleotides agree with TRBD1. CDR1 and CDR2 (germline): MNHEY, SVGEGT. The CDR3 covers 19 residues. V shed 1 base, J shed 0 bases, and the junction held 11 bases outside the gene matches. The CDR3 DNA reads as TGTGCCAGCAGTTACTTATCGACAGGGGTCGCCCTTAGCAATCAGCCCCAGCATTTT. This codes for CASSYLSTGVALSNQPQHF.

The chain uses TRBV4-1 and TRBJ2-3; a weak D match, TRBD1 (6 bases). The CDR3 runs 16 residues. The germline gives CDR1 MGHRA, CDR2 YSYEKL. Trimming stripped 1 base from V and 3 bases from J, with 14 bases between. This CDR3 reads CASSQVGGTGTDTQYF. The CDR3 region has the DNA TGCGCCAGCAGCCAAGTCGGTGGAACAGGGACAGATACGCAGTATTTT.

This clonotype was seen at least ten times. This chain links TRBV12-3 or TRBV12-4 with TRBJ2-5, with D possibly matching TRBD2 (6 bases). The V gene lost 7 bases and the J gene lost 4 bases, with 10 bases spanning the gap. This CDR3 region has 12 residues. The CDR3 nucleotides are TGTGCCAGCACCCCCGGGGGAGAGACCCAGTACTTC. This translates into CASTPGGETQYF.

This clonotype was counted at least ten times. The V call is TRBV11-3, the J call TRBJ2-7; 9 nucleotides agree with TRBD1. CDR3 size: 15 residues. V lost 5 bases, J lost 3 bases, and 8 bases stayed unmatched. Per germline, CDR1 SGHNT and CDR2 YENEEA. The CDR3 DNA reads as TGTGCCAGCAGCCAAAACCGGGACAGGGACTACGAGCAGTACTTC. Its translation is CASSQNRDRDYEQYF.

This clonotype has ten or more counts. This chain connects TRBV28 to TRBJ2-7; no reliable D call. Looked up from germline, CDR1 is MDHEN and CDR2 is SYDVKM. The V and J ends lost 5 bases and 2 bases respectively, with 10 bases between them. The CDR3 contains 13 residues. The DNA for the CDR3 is TGTGCCAGCAGTAAGGGCCCGACCTACGAGCAGTACTTC. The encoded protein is CASSKGPTYEQYF. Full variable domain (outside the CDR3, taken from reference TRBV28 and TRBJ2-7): DVKVTQSSRYLVKRTGEKVFLECVQDMDHENMFWYRQDPGLGLRLIYFSYDVKMKEKGDIPEGYSVSREKKERFSLILESASTNQTSMYLCASSKGPTYEQYFGPGTRLTVT.

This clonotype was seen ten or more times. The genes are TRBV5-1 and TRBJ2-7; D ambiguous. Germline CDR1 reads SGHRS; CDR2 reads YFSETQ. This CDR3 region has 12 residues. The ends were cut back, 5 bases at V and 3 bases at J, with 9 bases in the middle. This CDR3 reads CASRMSGYEQYF. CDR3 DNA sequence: TGCGCCAGCAGGATGTCCGGCTACGAGCAGTACTTC.

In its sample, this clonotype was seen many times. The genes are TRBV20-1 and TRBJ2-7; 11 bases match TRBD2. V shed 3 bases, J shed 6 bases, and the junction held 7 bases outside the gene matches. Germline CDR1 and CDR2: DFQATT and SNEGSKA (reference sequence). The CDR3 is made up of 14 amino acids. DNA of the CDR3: TGCAGTGCTAGCCGACTAGCGGGGAACGGCGAGCAGTACTTC. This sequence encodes CSASRLAGNGEQYF.

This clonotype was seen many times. The CDR3 DNA follows: TGTGCCAGCAGCTTCGGACAGGCAAATGAAAAACTGTTTTTT. The encoded protein is CASSFGQANEKLFF. The V call is TRBV12-3 or TRBV12-4, the J call TRBJ1-4; 7 positions agree with TRBD1. V trimming: 6 bases; J trimming: 5 bases; junction bases outside the gene matches: 6. The CDR3 has 14 residues.

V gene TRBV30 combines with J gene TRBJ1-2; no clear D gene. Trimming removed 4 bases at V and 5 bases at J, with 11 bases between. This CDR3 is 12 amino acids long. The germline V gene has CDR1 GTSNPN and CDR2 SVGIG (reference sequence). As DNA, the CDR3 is TGTGCCTGGAACGGACGGTCTTATGGCTACACCTTC. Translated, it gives CAWNGRSYGYTF.

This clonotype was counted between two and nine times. CDR3 loop: CASSKTVNSYNEQFF. Here the CDR3 DNA reads TGTGCCAGCAGCAAAACAGTAAACTCCTACAATGAGCAGTTCTTC. The genes are TRBV12-3 or TRBV12-4 and TRBJ2-1; no clear D. The V end lost 6 bases, the J end lost 0 bases, and 12 bases lay between the germline ends. The CDR3 runs to 15 residues.

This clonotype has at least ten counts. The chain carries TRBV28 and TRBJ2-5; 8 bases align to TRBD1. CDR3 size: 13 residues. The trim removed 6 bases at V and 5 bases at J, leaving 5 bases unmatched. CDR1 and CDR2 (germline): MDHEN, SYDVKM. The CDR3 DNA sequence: TGTGCCAGCAGAATTACAGGGGGGGAGACCCAGTACTTC. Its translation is CASRITGGETQYF.